The clone carrying this T cell receptor (beta chain) has a single count. Its matching antigen is unknown. These data come from a study of cytotoxic CD8 clonotypes in ibrutinib-treated CLL. Overall study results and limits: Public clonotypes were rare and shrank or held steady on treatment.

Profiling relied on immunoSEQ multiplex PCR, and the TCRdb table lists in-frame clones only, not all of them. This table holds approximately 340,000 clones, approximately 67% found once. Germline loops: CDR1 SGHTA, CDR2 FQGTGA. V lost 5 bases and J lost 8, with 10 bases in between. This CDR3 comprises 12 residues. The chain links TRBV7-3 to TRBJ2-1; D is unresolved. The receptor was derived from a human donor with chronic lymphocytic leukemia. The sequencing here drew on PBMCs, taken after 36 months of ibrutinib treatment. The CDR3 is CASSQDGYEQFF. CDR3 bases: TGTGCCAGCAGCCAAGACGGCTATGAGCAGTTCTTC.